Below, 23 T cell receptor beta chains from the same sample are listed, as sequenced in a study of persistence of HIV-infected CD4 T cells. No cognate antigen is known for these TCRs. Anti-CD3/anti-CD28 beads served as a nonspecific positive control stimulus. Responding CD4+ T cells were sorted by upregulation of both CD40 ligand and CD69. The immunoSEQ assay was version 4, run in survey mode. Clones were read by immunoSEQ multiplex PCR, and TCRdb kept only the in-frame ones, dropping some. Counted here are 35,000 to 50,000 clones, about nine tenths occurring once; the ten biggest clones make up about 1.8%. Sequenced here: CD4+ T cells sorted from PBMCs after 18-hour stimulation, sampled from a patient who received antiretroviral therapy. The receptors were sampled from an adult man with HIV who was CMV-seropositive.

The gene calls are TRBV5-1 and TRBJ1-3; 10 nucleotides line up with TRBD1. The CDR3 consists of 22 residues. V lost 3 bases, J lost 0 bases, and 21 bases stayed unmatched. The V gene's germline CDR1 is SGHRS and CDR2 YFSETQ. The CDR3 loop is CASSWGPGGQGSYRGSGNTIYF. CDR3 coding DNA: TGCGCCAGCAGCTGGGGGCCGGGGGGACAGGGGTCTTATCGGGGCTCTGGAAACACCATATATTTT. Full variable domain (rest looked up from reference TRBV5-1 and TRBJ1-3): KAGVTQTPRYLIKTRGQQVTLSCSPISGHRSVSWYQQTPGQGLQFLFEYFSETQRNKGNFPGRFSGRQFSNSRSEMNVSTLELGDSALYLCASSWGPGGQGSYRGSGNTIYFGEGSWLTVV.

The chain is built from TRBV10-3 and TRBJ2-3, with D possibly matching TRBD1 (6 bases). Trimming shortened V by 4 bases and J by 5 bases, and 13 bases separated the two germline ends. Germline V gene sequence: CDR1 ENHRY, CDR2 SYGVKD. CDR3 length: 14 amino acids. CDR3 DNA: TGTGCCATCAGTGGGGCAGGGGTGGGAGATACGCAGTATTTT. It encodes CAISGAGVGDTQYF.

The J gene is TRBJ2-2, the V gene TRBV11-1, with a weak D call TRBD1 (5 bases). Germline V gives CDR1 SGHAT, CDR2 FQDESV (reference sequence). This CDR3 has 15 amino acids. V shed 6 bases and J shed 2 bases, with 13 bases lying between them. CDR3 in DNA: TGTGCCAGCAGAACAACAGGCTCCAACACCGGGGAGCTGTTTTTT. Its protein product is CASRTTGSNTGELFF.

The rearrangement uses TRBV15 and TRBJ2-7; 10 bases match TRBD2. V was clipped by 5 bases and J by 2 bases; unmatched bases: 6. The CDR3 runs 15 residues. CDR1 and CDR2 from the germline V gene are LNHNV and YYDKDF (reference sequence). The CDR3 sequence is CATSRGTSATYEQYF. CDR3 sequence (DNA): TGTGCCACCAGCCGCGGGACTAGCGCAACCTACGAGCAGTACTTC.

V is TRBV2 and J is TRBJ2-1, with 8 nucleotides matching TRBD2. CDR1 is SNHLY, CDR2 FYNNEI, per germline. V was clipped by 5 bases and J by 4 bases; unmatched bases: 7. CDR3 size: 15 residues. The CDR3 bases are TGTGCCAGCAGTTCGTCGGGGGGGGATTACAATGAGCAGTTCTTC. It is translated as CASSSSGGDYNEQFF.

This clone appeared once. V gene TRBV19 combines with J gene TRBJ2-7, with a weak D call TRBD2 (6 bases). This CDR3 spans 15 amino acids. V was shortened by 1 base and J by 2 bases, with 12 bases between the two germline ends. Per the germline V gene, CDR1 is LNHDA and CDR2 is SQIVND (reference sequence). Written as DNA, the CDR3 is TGTGCCAGTAGTATAGGCGGCGGGGTAGCCTACGAGCAGTACTTC. It translates to CASSIGGGVAYEQYF.

J is TRBJ2-6 and V is TRBV25-1, with D uncertain. Looked up from germline, CDR1 is MGHDK and CDR2 is SYGVNS. The ends were cut back, 2 bases at V and 4 bases at J, with 12 bases in the middle. The CDR3 loop spans 16 amino acids. This CDR3 is CASSEPGGAGANVLTF. The CDR3 bases are TGTGCCAGCAGTGAACCTGGTGGAGCGGGGGCCAACGTCCTGACTTTC. The full variable domain, in which reference TRBV25-1 and TRBJ2-6 provide the parts outside the CDR3, is EADIYQTPRYLVIGTGKKITLECSQTMGHDKMYWYQQDPGMELHLIHYSYGVNSTEKGDLSSESTVSRIRTEHFPLTLESARPSHTSQYLCASSEPGGAGANVLTFGAGSRLTVL.

The chain links TRBV7-3 to TRBJ2-3; 8 nucleotides line up with TRBD1. After removal of 1 base from V and 6 bases from J, the junction contained 9 bases not matched to a gene. The CDR3 totals 16 residues. CDR1 is SGHTA, CDR2 FQGTGA, per germline. CDR3 coding DNA: TGTGCCAGCAGCTTAATTCCAGGGGGCGCTTCCGATACGCAGTATTTT. It translates to CASSLIPGGASDTQYF.

The chain has TRBV5-1 and TRBJ1-4; D uncertain. Trimming stripped 1 base from V and 0 bases from J, with 4 bases between. In germline, CDR1 is SGHRS, CDR2 YFSETQ. The CDR3 loop spans 14 amino acids. The CDR3 DNA follows: TGCGCCAGCAGCTTGCAGGCAACTAATGAAAAACTGTTTTTT. Amino acids: CASSLQATNEKLFF.

By share of the sample, this clone is medium-sized. The chain links TRBV28 to TRBJ2-7; tentative D call: TRBD1 (5 bases). Germline-derived CDR1 and CDR2 are MDHEN and SYDVKM. This CDR3 has 15 residues. Trimming pared 2 bases from V and 5 bases from J, leaving 16 bases between. The DNA of the CDR3 is TGTGCCAGCAGTTTAGACGTTATGGGGCCCCACGAGCAGTACTTC. It encodes CASSLDVMGPHEQYF.

This chain joins TRBV12-3 or TRBV12-4 and TRBJ1-4; no reliable D call. CDR3 size: 13 residues. V was cut by 6 bases and J by 7 bases, with 12 bases left in between. CDR3 sequence reads: CASSHSVGEKLFF. CDR3 DNA: TGTGCCAGCAGCCACTCCGTTGGTGAAAAACTGTTTTTT.

For the CDR3, the DNA is TGTGCCAGCAGTTACACCGGGGTCGCCGTGGGGCCCCAGCATTTT. Its protein is CASSYTGVAVGPQHF. The chain combines TRBV6-2 or TRBV6-3 with TRBJ1-5; no clear D gene. V lost 2 bases and J 9 bases, leaving 17 bases between the germline ends. In germline, CDR1 is MNHEY, CDR2 SVGEGT. The CDR3 extends over 15 amino acids.

This chain links TRBV19 with TRBJ1-4; 7 bases match TRBD1. V lost 3 bases to trimming and J lost 4 bases; unmatched junction nucleotides: 8. This CDR3 has 16 amino acids. Germline values: CDR1 LNHDA, CDR2 SQIVND (reference sequence). The CDR3 bases are TGTGCCAGTAGTATTTTTTCCGGGACAGTTAATGAAAAACTGTTTTTT. It codes for CASSIFSGTVNEKLFF.

The chain is built from TRBV3-1 (or the pseudogene TRBV3-2) and TRBJ1-3; D is unresolved. V shed 4 bases and J shed 0 bases, with 10 bases lying between them. In germline, CDR1 is LGHDT, CDR2 YNNKEL (reference sequence). The CDR3 has 15 residues. Here the CDR3 reads CASSRTSDSGNTIYF. The CDR3 nucleotides are TGTGCCAGCAGCCGGACGTCGGACTCTGGAAACACCATATATTTT.

The chain joins TRBV7-9 to TRBJ1-3; D is uncertain. Looked up from germline, CDR1 is SEHNR and CDR2 is FQNEAQ (reference sequence). V lost 5 bases and J 0 bases, leaving 17 bases between the germline ends. There are 17 residues in the CDR3. CDR3 DNA: TGTGCCAGCAGCAACACGCCAGGCCTCTACTCTGGAAACACCATATATTTT. This gives the protein CASSNTPGLYSGNTIYF.

The chain is built from TRBV7-3 and TRBJ2-6; D unclear. V was trimmed by 2 bases and J by 2 bases, leaving 1 base between them. Per germline, CDR1 SGHTA and CDR2 FQGTGA. The CDR3 covers 13 residues. The chain's CDR3 is CASSLAGANVLTF. In DNA form, the CDR3 reads TGTGCCAGCAGCTTAGCTGGGGCCAACGTCCTGACTTTC.

This chain links TRBV6-5 with TRBJ1-1; D ambiguous. The V gene's germline CDR1 is MNHEY and CDR2 SVGAGI. The CDR3 spans 13 residues. Trimming cost V 6 bases and J 7 bases, with 15 bases left between them. CDR3 sequence (DNA): TGTGCCAGCAGGACCCGGGAGGGAAATGAAGCTTTCTTT. Residues: CASRTREGNEAFF.

The J gene is TRBJ1-1, the V gene TRBV7-9; the match to TRBD1 covers 7 bases. Germline CDR1 SEHNR, CDR2 FQNEAQ (reference sequence). The CDR3 loop spans 13 amino acids. The trim removed 1 base at V and 4 bases at J, leaving 0 bases unmatched. The CDR3 nucleotides read TGTGCCAGCAGCTTAGAGGGGGCCACTGAAGCTTTCTTT. It yields the protein CASSLEGATEAFF.

For the CDR3, the DNA is TGTGCCAGCAGCGGCGGGGGGGGACACACAGATACGCAGTATTTT. Translation gives CASSGGGGHTDTQYF. The chain links TRBV9 to TRBJ2-3; 9 bases are a match to TRBD2. The length of the CDR3 is 15 residues. The germline V gene has CDR1 SGDLS and CDR2 YYNGEE. V lost 3 bases and J lost 2; bases outside the gene matches: 4.

This sequence joins TRBV5-1 and TRBJ2-5, with D unresolved. This CDR3 spans 13 amino acids. Per the germline V gene, CDR1 is SGHRS and CDR2 is YFSETQ. The V end lost 5 bases, the J end lost 1 base, and 9 bases lay between the germline ends. The CDR3 region has the DNA TGCGCCAGCAGTACGCAGGCCCAAGAGACCCAGTACTTC. Translated: CASSTQAQETQYF.

CDR3 sequence: CASSQDSGPRGNQPQHF. CDR3 coding DNA: TGTGCCAGCAGCCAAGATTCAGGTCCCAGGGGCAATCAGCCCCAGCATTTT. The chain uses TRBV3-1 (or the pseudogene TRBV3-2) and TRBJ1-5, with a weak D call TRBD1 (5 bases). The germline CDR1 and CDR2 sequences are LGHDT and YNNKEL (reference sequence). The ends were cut back, 0 bases at V and 2 bases at J, with 14 bases in the middle. This CDR3 has 17 residues.

CDR3 residues: CASSLKRGGLYEQYF. The CDR3 region has the DNA TGTGCCAGCAGTTTAAAAAGGGGGGGCCTCTACGAGCAGTACTTC. The chain is built from TRBV27 and TRBJ2-7; weak D call: TRBD2 (7 bases). This CDR3 comprises 15 residues. Germline V gene data show CDR1 as MNHEY and CDR2 as SMNVEV (reference sequence). The ends were cut back, 2 bases at V and 3 bases at J, with 14 bases in the middle.

The chain employs TRBV12-5 and TRBJ2-1; weak D call: TRBD2 (6 bases). Germline lookup yields CDR1 LGHNT and CDR2 FRNRAP. This CDR3 spans 18 amino acids. With 2 bases removed from V and 5 bases from J, the gap between germline ends came to 22 bases. The CDR3 DNA follows: TGTGCTAGTGGTTTGCCGTACTCTCCGGGGGACCGAAACAATGAGCAGTTCTTC. Protein: CASGLPYSPGDRNNEQFF.